These T cell receptor beta chains were read from a single sample in a study of breast tumors, draining lymph nodes, adjacent tissues. TCRdb re-analysed the multiplex PCR reads in MiXCR, keeping a single row per CDR3 protein. The sample includes 70,000 to 95,000 distinct CDR3 sequences, roughly 20% seen only once; the top ten take 2% to 3%. Sequenced: axillary lymph node tissue. The receptor source for this set is a female donor with breast cancer. Some clones in this sample may be carry-over from other donors' samples. Both conserved end residues are trimmed from each CDR3.

TRBV5-1	TRBJ2-2	ASSLQGIGELF
TRBV7-3	TRBJ1-2	ASRKDENYGYT
TRBV5-1	TRBJ2-3	ASSPSGASTDTQY
TRBV4-2	TRBJ1-1	ASSQEASSFTEAF
TRBV28	TRBJ2-7	ASSLGPHSYEQY
TRBV7-9	TRBJ2-5	ASSLNGGETQY
TRBV6-2/TRBV6-3	TRBJ2-1	ASSLLSRNEQF
TRBV4-2	TRBJ1-2	ASSHTGGANYGYT
TRBV5-4	TRBJ2-1	ASSAQVKRATYNEQF
TRBV4-3	TRBJ2-1	ASRAGRLAGEQF
TRBV4-1	TRBJ1-2	ASSQGQGEGYT
TRBV2	TRBJ1-3	ASSVDRGAGGNTIY
TRBV9	TRBJ2-1	VSSVDSGGLAGSRAYNEQF
TRBV10-2	TRBJ2-7	ASSSTGYYEQY
TRBV14	TRBJ1-5	AISQDSNQPQH
TRBV5-1	TRBJ2-5	ASSQIQETQY
TRBV5-1	TRBJ2-1	ASLGTSGPEEQF
TRBV11-2	TRBJ2-7	ASSPAGGYEQY
TRBV11-2	TRBJ2-7	ASLQTSGTYEQY
TRBV12-3/TRBV12-4	TRBJ2-1	GSGSSSYNEQF
TRBV9	TRBJ1-3	ASTPPGPVSSGNTIY
TRBV6-2/TRBV6-3	TRBJ2-4	ASSLLGVSKNIQY
TRBV12-3/TRBV12-4	TRBJ1-5	ASMRGGNQPQH
TRBV20-1	TRBJ2-1	SARDGTSSLNEQF
TRBV20-1	TRBJ1-1	SASPLNRDNTEAF
TRBV30	TRBJ2-3	AWSVLDTQY
TRBV20-1	TRBJ2-7	SAPGQGPYEQY
TRBV5-4	TRBJ1-2	ASSLDSRYGYT